Listed below are T cell receptor beta chains from one sample, sequenced in a study of blood T cell repertoires in COVID-19. Produced via immunoSEQ multiplex PCR; TCRdb's table is partial and in-frame only. This table has 430,000 or so clones, around 90% appearing once. Sequencing used peripheral blood. The receptor set was obtained from a man aged 18 to 35 with COVID-19, enrolled during active disease. CDR3s include the opening cysteine and the closing phenylalanine or tryptophan. The D gene is left open where the match is weak. Size values are once, few and many counts, or a class for expanded clones, and some rows have none.

14	once	TRBD1	TRBV6-5	TRBJ1-1	CASRLTGSRTEAFF	TGTGCCAGCAGGTTGACAGGGAGCCGCACTGAAGCTTTCTTT
19	.	.	TRBV9	TRBJ2-2	CASSVAGTGRSGRDGELFF	TGTGCCAGCAGCGTTGCCGGGACAGGGCGTAGCGGGAGAGACGGGGAGCTGTTTTTT
14	.	TRBD1	TRBV5-5	TRBJ2-7	CASTTGTGRYEQYF	TGTGCCAGCACCACCGGGACAGGGCGGTACGAGCAGTACTTC
15	once	.	TRBV18	TRBJ2-3	CASSPSAGISDTQYF	TGTGCCAGCTCACCATCCGCGGGGATCTCAGATACGCAGTATTTT
16	.	TRBD2	TRBV11-3	TRBJ2-7	CASSPSGLAGGYEQYF	TGTGCCAGCAGCCCTAGTGGACTAGCGGGAGGCTACGAGCAGTACTTC
15	.	TRBD1	TRBV4-1	TRBJ2-7	CASSHPGQGYYEQYF	TGCGCCAGCAGCCATCCGGGACAGGGATACTACGAGCAGTACTTC
13	.	TRBD2	TRBV2	TRBJ2-7	CASMQRGRYEQYF	TGTGCCAGCATGCAGCGGGGGAGGTACGAGCAGTACTTC
16	.	.	TRBV18	TRBJ2-3	CASSPPRPGGTDTQYF	TGTGCCAGCTCACCACCTCGGCCAGGGGGCACAGATACGCAGTATTTT
14	few	TRBD1	TRBV5-6	TRBJ1-1	CASSFGTGNTEAFF	TGTGCCAGCAGCTTCGGGACAGGGAACACTGAAGCTTTCTTT
13	.	TRBD1	TRBV6-6	TRBJ1-1	CASSSDRETEAFF	TGTGCCAGCAGCTCGGACAGGGAGACTGAAGCTTTCTTT
17	.	TRBD2	TRBV6-2/TRBV6-3	TRBJ2-1	CASSYDSSGGAYNEQFF	TGTGCCAGCAGTTACGATTCCAGCGGGGGGGCCTACAATGAGCAGTTCTTC
14	.	.	TRBV5-6	TRBJ1-3	CASSFRSSGNTIYF	TGTGCCAGCAGCTTCCGGAGCTCTGGAAACACCATATATTTT
14	.	.	TRBV7-9	TRBJ2-3	CASSPLASTDTQYF	TGTGCCAGCAGCCCACTAGCAAGCACAGATACGCAGTATTTT
14	once	.	TRBV27	TRBJ1-5	CASSLAGTNQPQHF	TGTGCCAGCAGTCTGGCGGGTACCAATCAGCCCCAGCATTTT
15	once	TRBD2	TRBV12-5	TRBJ2-3	CASGPGTSGDHTQYF	TGTGCTAGTGGACCCGGGACTAGCGGGGATCATACGCAGTATTTT
15	.	.	TRBV15	TRBJ1-3	CATSRDSGAGNTIYF	TGTGCCACCAGCAGAGACTCGGGGGCTGGAAACACCATATATTTT
14	.	TRBD2	TRBV20-1	TRBJ2-5	CSASLLAGTETQYF	TGCAGTGCTAGTCTCCTAGCGGGAACCGAGACCCAGTACTTC
14	.	.	TRBV6-6	TRBJ2-3	CASSYGGSTDTQYF	TGTGCCAGCAGTTACGGGGGGTCCACAGATACGCAGTATTTT
15	.	TRBD1	TRBV18	TRBJ2-5	CASSPGTGDQETQYF	TGTGCCAGCTCACCGGGGACAGGAGACCAAGAGACCCAGTACTTC
14	.	TRBD1	TRBV30	TRBJ1-4	CAWSGQGGNEKLFF	TGTGCCTGGAGTGGACAGGGAGGTAATGAAAAACTGTTTTTT
15	few	.	TRBV21-1	TRBJ2-2	CASSQDRGWTGELFF	TGTGCCAGCAGCCAGGACAGGGGATGGACCGGGGAGCTGTTTTTT
16	.	TRBD2	TRBV27	TRBJ2-1	CASSLYGGGSYNEQFF	TGTGCCAGCAGTTTATATGGGGGAGGGTCCTACAATGAGCAGTTCTTC
13	.	.	TRBV29-1	TRBJ1-1	CSVALGASTEAFF	TGCAGCGTCGCACTGGGGGCCTCAACAGAAGCTTTCTTT
15	.	.	TRBV2	TRBJ2-3	CASLGGGSSGGPQYF	TGTGCCAGCCTTGGGGGGGGCTCTAGCGGCGGGCCCCAGTATTTT
14	once	TRBD1	TRBV19	TRBJ1-1	CASSGTGGRAEAFF	TGTGCCAGTAGTGGGACAGGGGGTCGGGCTGAAGCTTTCTTT
14	.	TRBD2	TRBV19	TRBJ2-1	CASSQLAGGNEQFF	TGTGCCAGTAGTCAACTAGCGGGGGGGAATGAGCAGTTCTTC
14	few	TRBD2	TRBV11-1	TRBJ2-7	CASSYTSGPYEQYF	TGTGCCAGCAGCTATACTAGCGGTCCCTACGAGCAGTACTTC
15	.	TRBD1	TRBV5-1	TRBJ2-7	CASSPGQGIIGEQYF	TGCGCCAGCAGCCCAGGACAGGGGATCATTGGCGAGCAGTACTTC
14	.	.	TRBV7-9	TRBJ2-1	CASSSQRIYNEQFF	TGTGCCAGCAGCTCCCAGCGGATCTACAATGAGCAGTTCTTC
16	.	TRBD1	TRBV5-6	TRBJ2-7	CASSLLMGQGAYEQYF	TGTGCCAGCAGCTTGTTAATGGGACAGGGGGCATACGAGCAGTACTTC
19	.	TRBD2	TRBV18	TRBJ2-1	CASSPTGTSALGNYNEQFF	TGTGCCAGCTCACCAACTGGGACTAGCGCGTTGGGGAATTACAATGAGCAGTTCTTC
13	.	.	TRBV9	TRBJ2-1	CASSSAPYNEQFF	TGTGCCAGCAGTAGCGCTCCTTACAATGAGCAGTTCTTC
15	.	.	TRBV4-1	TRBJ1-2	CASSQVAGVDYGYTF	TGCGCCAGCAGCCAAGTGGCAGGGGTTGACTATGGCTACACCTTC
12	.	TRBD1	TRBV30	TRBJ1-2	CAWKTGVGGYTF	TGTGCCTGGAAGACAGGGGTCGGTGGCTACACCTTC
14	.	.	TRBV7-8	TRBJ1-1	CASSLDPGNTEAFF	TGTGCCAGCAGCTTAGATCCGGGGAACACTGAAGCTTTCTTT
14	.	TRBD2	TRBV27	TRBJ2-4	CASPLLAAKNIQYF	TGTGCCAGCCCCCTACTAGCGGCCAAAAACATTCAGTACTTC
14	.	TRBD2	TRBV30	TRBJ2-1	CAWSGREGQDEQFF	TGTGCCTGGAGTGGGAGGGAGGGCCAGGATGAGCAGTTCTTC
17	many	TRBD1	TRBV3-1/TRBV3-2	TRBJ1-6	CASSQPARDRGGSPLHF	TGTGCCAGCAGCCAGCCCGCCCGGGACAGGGGTGGTTCACCCCTCCACTTT
14	.	TRBD1	TRBV18	TRBJ1-1	CASSSSDRGRLAFF	TGTGCCAGCTCATCCTCGGACAGGGGGAGGTTAGCTTTCTTT
13	once	TRBD1	TRBV24-1	TRBJ2-7	CAARQGSSYEQYF	TGTGCCGCTCGACAGGGATCCTCCTACGAGCAGTACTTC
15	.	.	TRBV11-2	TRBJ1-5	CASSLEFSSNQPQHF	TGTGCCAGCAGCTTAGAATTCAGTAGCAATCAGCCCCAGCATTTT
15	.	.	TRBV19	TRBJ1-5	CASSIVSRDNQPQHF	TGTGCCAGTAGTATAGTATCCAGGGACAATCAGCCCCAGCATTTT
14	.	.	TRBV6-5	TRBJ1-3	CASSSTGSGNTIYF	TGTGCCAGCAGTTCGACAGGCTCTGGAAACACCATATATTTT
14	.	.	TRBV19	TRBJ2-3	CASRPMTATDTQYF	TGTGCCAGTAGGCCTATGACAGCGACGGATACGCAGTATTTT
15	.	TRBD1	TRBV5-1	TRBJ1-5	CASSLQGASNQPQHF	TGCGCCAGCAGCTTACAGGGGGCGAGCAATCAGCCCCAGCATTTT
14	.	.	TRBV24-1	TRBJ2-3	CATSDLGAEDTQYF	TGTGCCACCAGTGATTTAGGGGCGGAGGATACGCAGTATTTT
15	.	.	TRBV10-2	TRBJ2-5	CATTQGTLGQETQYF	TGCGCCACCACCCAGGGGACCCTAGGCCAAGAGACCCAGTACTTC
14	.	TRBD1	TRBV18	TRBJ2-5	CASSLRQGEETQYF	TGTGCCAGCTCACTCAGACAGGGAGAAGAGACCCAGTACTTC
14	.	TRBD1	TRBV6-5	TRBJ1-4	CASSSGQVGEKLFF	TGTGCCAGCAGCTCGGGACAGGTTGGGGAAAAACTGTTTTTT
17	.	TRBD2	TRBV19	TRBJ2-1	CASSIVLAGVGLNEQFF	TGTGCCAGTAGTATAGTGCTAGCGGGAGTGGGTCTCAATGAGCAGTTCTTC
16	.	TRBD1	TRBV24-1	TRBJ2-2	CATSGLEGQDTGELFF	TGTGCCACCAGTGGGTTAGAGGGACAGGACACCGGGGAGCTGTTTTTT
17	.	TRBD1	TRBV11-2	TRBJ2-6	CASSLISGGTGANVLTF	TGTGCCAGCAGCCTAATCTCAGGGGGAACTGGGGCCAACGTCCTGACTTTC
15	.	TRBD2	TRBV25-1	TRBJ2-1	CASSGTSGDYNEQFF	TGTGCCAGCAGTGGGACTAGCGGGGATTACAATGAGCAGTTCTTC